This is a list of T cell receptor beta chains from one sample in a study of T cells after yellow fever vaccination. In TCRdb, the 5' RACE reads were re-called with MiXCR into one record per CDR3 protein. Here the sample spans 400,000 or so distinct CDR3 sequences, approximately 6% being singletons. The sample consisted of PBMCs, taken 5 days after the yellow fever booster vaccination. The receptors originated from a man younger than 40 who received the YFV17D yellow fever vaccine. The CDR3 runs from the conserved cysteine through the conserved F or W. The D gene is left open where the match is weak. Size tells how often a clone was seen (once, few, many) or the class of an expanded clone, and some rows leave it out.

j_call,clone_size,v_call,d_call,cdr3_aa,cdr3_nt
TRBJ2-2,many,TRBV12-3/TRBV12-4,-,CASSSRLFTGELFF,TGTGCCAGCAGTTCCAGGTTATTCACCGGGGAGCTGTTTTTT
TRBJ1-3,few,TRBV20-1,TRBD1,CSARGQGNTIYF,TGCAGTGCTAGGGGACAGGGTAACACCATATATTTT
TRBJ1-5,few,TRBV30,-,CAWSAGIPNQPQHF,TGTGCCTGGAGTGCAGGGATCCCCAATCAGCCCCAGCATTTT
TRBJ2-2,few,TRBV3-1,-,CASSQSPAGELFF,TGTGCCAGCAGCCAATCCCCGGCCGGGGAGCTGTTTTTT
TRBJ2-3,-,TRBV4-3,-,CASSQELLHTQYF,TGCGCCAGCAGCCAAGAACTACTTCATACGCAGTATTTT
TRBJ2-7,few,TRBV9,-,CASSVESNRGEQYF,TGTGCCAGCAGCGTAGAGAGTAACCGCGGCGAGCAGTACTTC
TRBJ2-5,many,TRBV20-1,TRBD2,CSAPGLAIETQYF,TGCAGTGCGCCCGGACTAGCCATTGAGACCCAGTACTTC
TRBJ2-1,-,TRBV2,-,CASSEGYATRRFF,TGTGCCAGCAGTGAAGGGTATGCTACTCGCAGGTTCTTC
TRBJ2-7,many,TRBV7-2,TRBD1,CASRSGTGNYEQYF,TGTGCCAGCAGGAGTGGGACAGGGAACTACGAGCAGTACTTC
TRBJ2-2,many,TRBV4-1,-,CASGSTLTGELFF,TGCGCCAGCGGGTCGACCCTAACAGGGGAGCTGTTTTTT
TRBJ2-7,-,TRBV20-1,-,CSARLDYEQYF,TGCAGTGCACGACTAGACTACGAGCAGTACTTC
TRBJ2-5,-,TRBV9,-,CASSVAPAEETQYF,TGTGCCAGCAGCGTAGCGCCGGCCGAAGAGACCCAGTACTTC
TRBJ1-2,-,TRBV30,TRBD1,CAWSPRDRGFGYTF,TGTGCCTGGAGTCCCCGGGACAGGGGTTTCGGCTACACCTTC
TRBJ2-1,-,TRBV5-1,-,CASSSMGQGGNEQFF,TGCGCCAGCAGCTCGATGGGTCAGGGGGGCAATGAGCAGTTCTTC
TRBJ2-1,many,TRBV5-1,TRBD1,CASSDPGTDNEQFF,TGCGCCAGCAGCGACCCCGGGACAGACAATGAGCAGTTCTTC
TRBJ2-1,few,TRBV2,-,CASRIKDNEQFF,TGTGCCAGCAGAATTAAAGACAATGAGCAGTTCTTC
TRBJ2-3,many,TRBV20-1,-,CSARALAGSTDTQYF,TGCAGTGCTAGAGCCCTAGCAGGGAGCACAGATACGCAGTATTTT
TRBJ2-1,few,TRBV7-6,TRBD1,CASSRTGAGNEQFF,TGTGCCAGCAGCCGAACAGGGGCGGGCAATGAGCAGTTCTTC
TRBJ2-6,-,TRBV2,TRBD2,CASSELGTSFPGANVLTF,TGTGCCAGCAGTGAATTGGGGACTAGCTTTCCTGGGGCCAACGTCCTGACTTTC
TRBJ2-5,many,TRBV20-1,-,CSAPGLWGETQYF,TGCAGTGCTCCGGGGTTGTGGGGAGAGACCCAGTACTTC
TRBJ2-5,few,TRBV18,TRBD2,CASSPRLAGGEKTQYF,TGTGCCAGCTCACCTCGGTTAGCGGGAGGGGAGAAGACCCAGTACTTC
TRBJ1-1,many,TRBV5-6,-,CASSFRKSAVTKMNTEAFF,TGTGCCAGCAGCTTCAGGAAGTCGGCAGTTACAAAAATGAACACTGAAGCTTTCTTT
TRBJ1-5,-,TRBV21-1,-,CASIVEGLSNQPQHF,TGTGCCAGCATCGTTGAAGGGCTTAGCAATCAGCCCCAGCATTTT